These 23 T cell receptor beta chains were all obtained from the same sample, sequenced in a study of T-cell memory formation after mild COVID-19. TCRdb reanalysed the 5' RACE reads using MiXCR and keeps one entry per CDR3 protein. Found here are roughly 89,000 distinct CDR3 sequences, about 13% of them singletons; the top ten hold roughly a quarter. Sequenced sample: PBMCs or a T cell subset sorted from them (not recorded which). The receptors come from an adult woman who had mild COVID-19 (a few samples of this study predate the infection). Cell type and time point are not known.

This clonotype was picked up a small number of times. This chain links TRBV12-3 or TRBV12-4 with TRBJ2-1, with no clear D. The CDR3 is 14 residues long. V lost 7 bases and J lost 1, with 11 bases in between. CDR3 DNA sequence: TGTGCCAGCACTGACGACGGTTCCTACAATGAGCAGTTCTTC. As protein: CASTDDGSYNEQFF.

The genes are TRBV12-5 and TRBJ2-5, with TRBD1 identical over 7 bases. CDR1 and CDR2 from the germline V gene are LGHNT and FRNRAP. With V trimmed by 6 bases and J by 5 bases, 12 bases remained unmatched. The CDR3 has 15 residues. CDR3 sequence reads: CASGLLMTGWETQYF. In DNA form, the CDR3 reads TGTGCTAGTGGACTTCTGATGACAGGGTGGGAGACCCAGTACTTC.

This clonotype was picked up a small number of times. The chain carries TRBV2 and TRBJ1-2; maybe TRBD1 (5 bases). This CDR3 has 15 residues. V dropped 0 bases and J dropped 4 bases, with 12 bases sitting between them. The germline V gene encodes CDR1 SNHLY and CDR2 FYNNEI. The CDR3 coding sequence is TGTGCCAGCAGTGAAGCATCTGGGGCCGCCTATGGCTACACCTTC. Its protein is CASSEASGAAYGYTF.

This clonotype was seen a few times. The V and J genes are TRBV2 and TRBJ2-7; TRBD2 matches 7 bases. CDR1 SNHLY and CDR2 FYNNEI come from the germline V gene. The V segment lost 3 bases and the J segment 2 bases; nucleotides outside the gene matches: 13. The CDR3 spans 17 residues. This CDR3 reads CASSETTPGLRAYEQYF. Written as DNA, the CDR3 is TGTGCCAGCAGTGAGACAACCCCGGGACTAAGGGCCTACGAGCAGTACTTC.

This chain joins TRBV10-3 and TRBJ2-1; D is undetermined. The V end lost 4 bases, the J end lost 0 bases, and 4 bases lay between the germline ends. Germline values: CDR1 ENHRY, CDR2 SYGVKD. The CDR3 length is 13 residues. The CDR3 DNA is TGTGCCATCAGTGCAGTCTCCTACAATGAGCAGTTCTTC. Protein sequence: CAISAVSYNEQFF.

This clonotype was detected ten times or more. This chain uses TRBV24-1 with TRBJ2-1, with D possibly matching TRBD2 (5 bases). In germline, CDR1 is KGHDR, CDR2 SFDVKD. Trimming pared 7 bases from V and 7 bases from J, leaving 19 bases between. This CDR3 has 15 amino acids. The chain's CDR3 is CATSPRDPGRNEQFF. The CDR3 DNA reads as TGTGCCACCAGCCCCCGGGATCCCGGTCGGAATGAGCAGTTCTTC.

This chain connects TRBV12-3 or TRBV12-4 to TRBJ1-2, with unresolved D. This CDR3 comprises 14 residues. The germline V and J ends were trimmed by 6 bases and 4 bases, with 15 bases remaining between them. DNA for the CDR3: TGTGCCAGCAGACCTAGCGACCGGCCCTATGGCTACACCTTC. Its protein is CASRPSDRPYGYTF.

This clonotype showed up just a few times. V is TRBV7-9 and J is TRBJ2-1; TRBD2 is a possible D gene (6 bases). The CDR3 consists of 14 residues. Germline V lookup: CDR1 SEHNR, CDR2 FQNEAQ (reference sequence). V dropped 3 bases and J dropped 4 bases, with 10 bases sitting between them. This CDR3 is CASSFSGPYNEQFF. CDR3 DNA sequence: TGTGCCAGCAGCTTCAGCGGGCCGTACAATGAGCAGTTCTTC.

This clonotype has only a few counts. V is TRBV7-9 and J is TRBJ2-7; 12 nucleotides align to TRBD2. Trimming removed 6 bases from V and 6 bases from J; junction bases left unmatched: 9. Germline CDR1 SEHNR, CDR2 FQNEAQ (reference sequence). The CDR3 spans 15 residues. CDR3 loop: CASSSTSGGSVEQYF. The CDR3 nucleotides read TGTGCCAGCAGTTCGACTAGCGGGGGTTCCGTCGAGCAGTACTTC.

This chain joins TRBV4-3 and TRBJ2-7, with 11 bases lining up with TRBD1. J lost 3 bases, V lost 3 bases, and 4 bases had no gene match. CDR1 LGHNA and CDR2 YSLEER come from the germline V gene. The CDR3 spans 15 residues. CDR3: CASSQAGTGGYEQYF. Here the CDR3 DNA reads TGCGCCAGCAGCCAGGCCGGGACAGGGGGCTACGAGCAGTACTTC.

The chain recombines TRBV12-3 or TRBV12-4 with TRBJ2-1; D possibly corresponds to TRBD1 (5 bases). The V and J ends lost 5 bases and 5 bases respectively, with 10 bases between them. The CDR3 is made up of 13 amino acids. The CDR3 nucleotides read TGTGCCAGCAGTCCTGGACACAACAATGAGCAGTTCTTC. The encoded protein is CASSPGHNNEQFF.

The chain links TRBV12-3 or TRBV12-4 to TRBJ1-2; a weak D match, TRBD1 (5 bases). V lost 2 bases and J lost 6, with 10 bases in between. The CDR3 loop spans 13 amino acids. CDR3 sequence (DNA): TGTGCCAGCAGTTTATCAGGGAGGCATGGCTACACCTTC. Its protein product is CASSLSGRHGYTF.

In its sample, this clonotype was seen a few times. The CDR3 region is CASSYNGRANYGYTF. The CDR3 DNA reads TGTGCCAGCAGTTACAACGGAAGAGCTAACTATGGCTACACCTTC. The chain carries TRBV6-2 or TRBV6-3 and TRBJ1-2; unclear D gene. Germline values: CDR1 MNHEY, CDR2 SVGEGT. This CDR3 is 15 amino acids long. The V end was cut by 2 bases, the J end by 0 bases, with 10 bases between.

This clonotype appeared many times. The chain is built from TRBV12-3 or TRBV12-4 and TRBJ2-1, with D perhaps matching TRBD2 (6 bases). V lost 2 bases to trimming and J lost 6 bases, with 14 bases between them. The CDR3 has 15 amino acids. This CDR3 is CASSLQRLGANEQFF. The DNA for the CDR3 is TGTGCCAGCAGTTTACAGAGACTAGGGGCCAATGAGCAGTTCTTC.

V and J are TRBV14 and TRBJ2-2, with D unresolved. Germline CDR1 reads SGHDN; CDR2 reads FVKESK. The ends were cut back, 2 bases at V and 1 base at J, with 8 bases in the middle. The CDR3 runs 15 residues. CDR3 bases: TGTGCCAGCAGCCAACGGACCCTGAACACCGGGGAGCTGTTTTTT. This sequence encodes CASSQRTLNTGELFF.

In this sample, this clonotype turned up a few times. The chain links TRBV27 to TRBJ2-7; 13 bases map to TRBD2. CDR1 is MNHEY and CDR2 is SMNVEV in the germline V gene (reference sequence). V gave up 8 bases and J gave up 5 bases; unmatched junction bases: 6. CDR3 length: 14 amino acids. CDR3 bases: TGTGCCAGCCGATACGGACTAGCGGGGGACGAGCAGTACTTC. The encoded protein is CASRYGLAGDEQYF.

This clonotype was found many times. The chain is built from TRBV15 and TRBJ2-1; the match to TRBD2 covers 10 bases. J was trimmed by 6 bases and V by 0 bases; bases with no gene match: 2. Per germline, CDR1 LNHNV and CDR2 YYDKDF (reference sequence). The CDR3 contains 15 residues. The CDR3: CATSREGLASNEQFF. The CDR3, as DNA: TGTGCCACCAGCAGAGAGGGACTAGCGAGCAATGAGCAGTTCTTC.

There are many counts of this clonotype. The V gene is TRBV27, the J gene TRBJ1-1; D possibly corresponds to TRBD1 (6 bases). CDR1 and CDR2 from the germline V gene are MNHEY and SMNVEV (reference sequence). Trimming shortened V by 2 bases and J by 4 bases, and 11 bases separated the two germline ends. The CDR3 totals 14 residues. Here the CDR3 reads CASSLLGAGTEAFF. The DNA of the CDR3 is TGTGCCAGCAGTTTACTGGGGGCGGGCACTGAAGCTTTCTTT.

This clonotype was seen a handful of times. The rearrangement links TRBV6-1 to TRBJ2-1; 10 bases line up with TRBD2. The CDR3 spans 18 residues. V lost 1 base and J lost 0; bases outside the gene matches: 6. The V gene's germline CDR1 is MNHNS and CDR2 SASEGT. The CDR3 spells CASSEDGLAVSSYNEQFF. DNA for the CDR3: TGTGCCAGCAGTGAAGATGGACTAGCGGTTAGCTCCTACAATGAGCAGTTCTTC.

The rearrangement uses TRBV4-1 and TRBJ2-7; 8 positions agree with TRBD1. The germline V gene has CDR1 MGHRA and CDR2 YSYEKL. The CDR3 has 15 amino acids. J gave up 2 bases and V 1 base, and 4 bases lay outside the gene matches. The CDR3 sequence is CASSQVGGQAYEQYF. DNA for the CDR3: TGCGCCAGCAGCCAAGTGGGGGGACAGGCCTACGAGCAGTACTTC.

Only a few counts were recorded for this clonotype. The chain joins TRBV2 to TRBJ2-1; TRBD2 aligns across 7 bases. This CDR3 spans 15 amino acids. Trimming removed 1 base from V and 9 bases from J; junction bases left unmatched: 9. Germline CDR1 and CDR2: SNHLY and FYNNEI. Written as DNA, the CDR3 is TGTGCCAGCAGTGAAGGGGCTAGCCCGGGGGGTGAGCAGTTCTTC. Its protein product is CASSEGASPGGEQFF.

This clonotype has more than one count but fewer than ten. The chain links TRBV5-1 to TRBJ1-1; D remains unclear. CDR3 size: 13 residues. The V gene's germline CDR1 is SGHRS and CDR2 YFSETQ. Trimming took 4 bases from V and 11 from J, leaving 18 bases between them. The CDR3 DNA sequence: TGCGCCAGCAGCCCCTACATCGCGCTACCGGCTTTCTTT. As protein: CASSPYIALPAFF.

This clonotype has a handful of counts. The chain uses TRBV28 and TRBJ2-7, with D tentatively TRBD2 (7 bases). The CDR3 covers 16 residues. Trimming removed 1 base from V and 6 bases from J, with 19 bases in between. Germline V gives CDR1 MDHEN, CDR2 SYDVKM. CDR3 nucleotide sequence: TGTGCCAGCAGTTTATCCATTGACGGGGGGCAGCTCGAGCAGTACTTC. Translating it yields CASSLSIDGGQLEQYF.